The entry below describes one T cell receptor (beta chain). The data are from a study of T cell changes during pregnancy in multiple sclerosis. Produced via immunoSEQ multiplex PCR; TCRdb's table is partial and in-frame only. The table has some 54,000 clones, about 92% seen once; the top ten hold 1.8%. The sample in question was peripheral blood, obtained after pregnancy. This sequence was found in a female donor with multiple sclerosis, enrolled in a pregnancy study.

The CDR3 reads CASSGPLRDQETQYF. CDR3 DNA: TGTGCCAGCAGCGGACCCCTGCGGGACCAAGAGACCCAGTACTTC. This chain connects TRBV5-4 to TRBJ2-5; perhaps TRBD2 as D (5 bases). The CDR3 sequence is 15 residues long. Per germline, CDR1 SGHNT and CDR2 YYREEE (reference sequence). V lost 4 bases and J 0 bases, leaving 13 bases between the germline ends.